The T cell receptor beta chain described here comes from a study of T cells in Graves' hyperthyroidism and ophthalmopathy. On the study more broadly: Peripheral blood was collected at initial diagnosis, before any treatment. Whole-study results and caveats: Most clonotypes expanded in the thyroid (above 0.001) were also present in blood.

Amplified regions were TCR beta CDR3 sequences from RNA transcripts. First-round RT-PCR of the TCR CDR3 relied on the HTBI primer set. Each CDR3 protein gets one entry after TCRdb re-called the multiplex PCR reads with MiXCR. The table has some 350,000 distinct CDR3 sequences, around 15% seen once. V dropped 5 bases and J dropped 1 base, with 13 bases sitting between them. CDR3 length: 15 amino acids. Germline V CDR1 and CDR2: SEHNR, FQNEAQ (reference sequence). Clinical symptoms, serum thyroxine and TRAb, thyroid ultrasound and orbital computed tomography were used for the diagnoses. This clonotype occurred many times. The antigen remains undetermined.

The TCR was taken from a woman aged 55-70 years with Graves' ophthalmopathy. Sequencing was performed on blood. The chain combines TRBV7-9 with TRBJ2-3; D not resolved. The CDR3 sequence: CASSPNRHRTDTQYF. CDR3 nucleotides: TGTGCCAGCAGCCCTAATCGACACCGCACAGATACGCAGTATTTT.